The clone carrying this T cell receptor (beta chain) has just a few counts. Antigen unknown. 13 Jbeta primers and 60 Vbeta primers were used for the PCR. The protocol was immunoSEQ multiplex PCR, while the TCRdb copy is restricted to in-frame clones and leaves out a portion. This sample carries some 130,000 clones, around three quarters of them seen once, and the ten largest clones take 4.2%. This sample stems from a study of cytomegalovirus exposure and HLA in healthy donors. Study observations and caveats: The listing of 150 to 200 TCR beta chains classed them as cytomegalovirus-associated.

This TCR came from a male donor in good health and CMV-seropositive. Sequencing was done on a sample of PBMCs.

The chain's CDR3 is CAWGRGDEQFF. The DNA for the CDR3 is TGTGCCTGGGGGAGGGGCGATGAGCAGTTCTTC. The V and J genes are TRBV30 and TRBJ2-1; 7 bases are a match to TRBD2. This CDR3 is 11 amino acids long. V dropped 5 bases and J dropped 8; count of bases not matched to a gene: 3. Germline V CDR1 and CDR2: GTSNPN, SVGIG (reference sequence). The variable domain in full, completed from reference TRBV30 and TRBJ2-1, reads SQTIHQWPATLVQPVGSPLSLECTVEGTSNPNLYWYRQAAGRGLQLLFYSVGIGQISSEVPQNLSASRPQDRQFILSSKKLLLSDSGFYLCAWGRGDEQFFGPGTRLTVL.